The present TCR beta chain was sequenced within a study of neurological immune-mediated disorders. Regarding time point: technical triplicate 3. This clonotype was counted ten times or more. TCRdb independently ran MiXCR on the 5' RACE reads; one entry per CDR3 protein. Here the sample spans under 45,000 distinct CDR3 sequences, about 22% being singletons. The CDR3 is 17 amino acids. Germline CDR1 is LGHDT and CDR2 is YNNKEL (reference sequence). The germline V and J ends were trimmed by 4 bases and 0 bases, with 16 bases remaining between them. The clonotype originates from a man aged 55 to 70 with HTLV-1-associated myelopathy (HAM/TSP). The chain uses TRBV3-1 and TRBJ1-3, with D unclear. The sequenced sample was PBMCs. The CDR3: CASSLTPVRSSGNTIYF. The CDR3 DNA follows: TGTGCCAGCAGCCTAACTCCAGTGAGATCCTCTGGAAACACCATATATTTT.